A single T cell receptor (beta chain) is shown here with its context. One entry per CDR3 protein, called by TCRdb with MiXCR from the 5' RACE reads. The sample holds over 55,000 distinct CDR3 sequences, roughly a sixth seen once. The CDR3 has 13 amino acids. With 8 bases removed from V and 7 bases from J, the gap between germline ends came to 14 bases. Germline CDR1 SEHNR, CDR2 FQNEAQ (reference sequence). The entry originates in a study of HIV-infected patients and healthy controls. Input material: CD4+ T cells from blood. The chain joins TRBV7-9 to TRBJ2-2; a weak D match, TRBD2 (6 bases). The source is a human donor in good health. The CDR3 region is CASLRIGSGELFF. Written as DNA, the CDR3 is TGTGCCAGCCTTAGAATCGGGAGCGGGGAGCTGTTTTTT.